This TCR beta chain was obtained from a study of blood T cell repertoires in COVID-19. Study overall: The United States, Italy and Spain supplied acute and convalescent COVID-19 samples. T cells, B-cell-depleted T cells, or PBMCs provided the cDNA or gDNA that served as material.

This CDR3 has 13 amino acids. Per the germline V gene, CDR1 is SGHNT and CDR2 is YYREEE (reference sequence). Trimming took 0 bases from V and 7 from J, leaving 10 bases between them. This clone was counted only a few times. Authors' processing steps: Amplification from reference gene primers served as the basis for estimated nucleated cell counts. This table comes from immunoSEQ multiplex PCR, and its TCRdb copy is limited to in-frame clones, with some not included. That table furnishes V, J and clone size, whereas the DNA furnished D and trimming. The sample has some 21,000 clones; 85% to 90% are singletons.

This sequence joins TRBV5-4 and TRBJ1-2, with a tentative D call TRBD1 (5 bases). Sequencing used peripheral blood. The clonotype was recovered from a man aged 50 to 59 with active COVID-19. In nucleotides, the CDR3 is TGTGCCAGCAGCTTGGGTAAGACAGCTGGCTACACCTTC. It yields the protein CASSLGKTAGYTF. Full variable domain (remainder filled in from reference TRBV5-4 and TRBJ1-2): ETGVTQSPTHLIKTRGQQVTLRCSSQSGHNTVSWYQQALGQGPQFIFQYYREEENGRGNFPPRFSGLQFPNYSSELNVNALELDDSALYLCASSLGKTAGYTFGSGTRLTVV.